These 13 T cell receptor beta chains originate from one sample sequenced in a study of blood T cell repertoires in COVID-19. The repertoire was sequenced with immunoSEQ multiplex PCR; TCRdb's copy has only in-frame clones and lacks some. The table shows over 120,000 clones, with roughly 80% occurring only once. Sequences were obtained from peripheral blood. These TCRs come from a woman aged 55-69 years with acute or convalescent COVID-19.

The V call is TRBV5-1, the J call TRBJ2-3, with 8 bases lining up with TRBD2. Losses at the gene ends were 4 bases for V and 3 bases for J; bases not matched to a gene: 7. Germline-derived CDR1 and CDR2 are SGHRS and YFSETQ. This CDR3 has 15 amino acids. Here the CDR3 DNA reads TGCGCCAGCAGCCAGGGACTAGATGGGACAGATACGCAGTATTTT. As protein: CASSQGLDGTDTQYF.

The V and J genes are TRBV12-3 or TRBV12-4 and TRBJ1-1, with a weak D call TRBD1 (5 bases). The germline V and J ends were trimmed by 1 base and 8 bases, with 11 bases remaining between them. The CDR3 contains 13 residues. The CDR3, as DNA: TGTGCCAGCAGTTTAGTTTCCGACAGCGAAGCTTTCTTT. It codes for CASSLVSDSEAFF.

This clone was detected only a few times. The chain employs TRBV18 and TRBJ2-7, with 8 bases lining up with TRBD1. Germline V gives CDR1 KGHSH, CDR2 LQKENI. Unmatched junction bases numbered 13, after V lost 3 bases and J lost 0 bases. The CDR3 is 18 amino acids. The chain's CDR3 is CASSPVGGSGQASYEQYF. DNA of the CDR3: TGTGCCAGCTCACCGGTCGGCGGTTCGGGACAGGCCTCCTACGAGCAGTACTTC.

The rearrangement uses TRBV9 and TRBJ1-3; a weak D match, TRBD1 (6 bases). This CDR3 spans 15 amino acids. The germline gives CDR1 SGDLS, CDR2 YYNGEE. The V end lost 3 bases, the J end lost 3 bases, and 13 bases lay between the germline ends. CDR3 coding DNA: TGTGCCAGCAGCGCAGGGGTTACTGGTGGAAACACCATATATTTT. It specifies CASSAGVTGGNTIYF.

The gene calls are TRBV3-1 (or the pseudogene TRBV3-2) and TRBJ1-3, with TRBD1 matching over 10 bases. Losses at the gene ends were 4 bases for V and 3 bases for J; bases not matched to a gene: 3. Per germline, CDR1 LGHDT and CDR2 YNNKEL (reference sequence). This CDR3 has 15 residues. DNA for the CDR3: TGTGCCAGCAGCCGGACAGGGGGAATTGGAAACACCATATATTTT. Translation gives CASSRTGGIGNTIYF.

The J gene is TRBJ1-2, the V gene TRBV7-3; 7 nucleotides match TRBD1. The CDR3 length is 16 residues. Germline trimming cut 5 bases from V and 2 bases from J; bases unmatched to any gene: 11. Germline V CDR1 and CDR2: SGHTA, FQGTGA. This chain's CDR3 is CASSPTGTEPNYGYTF. The CDR3 bases are TGTGCCAGCAGCCCAACCGGGACAGAACCAAACTATGGCTACACCTTC.

The rearrangement uses TRBV28 and TRBJ2-7, with 7 bases matching TRBD1. V gave up 6 bases and J gave up 0 bases; unmatched junction bases: 8. Germline loops: CDR1 MDHEN, CDR2 SYDVKM. This CDR3 is built from 15 residues. CDR3 coding DNA: TGTGCCAGCAGCCATATACAGGGGAGCTCCTACGAGCAGTACTTC. Translation gives CASSHIQGSSYEQYF.

The chain combines TRBV7-8 with TRBJ2-3, with unresolved D. CDR3 length: 13 residues. V was shortened by 4 bases and J by 4 bases, with 9 bases between the two germline ends. CDR1 SGHVS and CDR2 FQNEAQ come from the germline V gene. This chain's CDR3 is CASSSRIADTQYF. In DNA, the CDR3 is TGTGCCAGCAGCTCAAGAATAGCAGATACGCAGTATTTT. Using reference TRBV7-8 and TRBJ2-3 for the parts outside the CDR3, the full variable domain is GAGVSQSPRYKVAKRGQDVALRCDPISGHVSLFWYQQALGQGPEFLTYFQNEAQLDKSGLPSDRFFAERPEGSVSTLKIQRTQQEDSAVYLCASSSRIADTQYFGPGTRLTVL.

This clone was detected once. This chain links TRBV28 with TRBJ2-7; D is possibly TRBD1 (6 bases). CDR1 MDHEN and CDR2 SYDVKM come from the germline V gene. The CDR3 extends over 15 amino acids. With 8 bases removed from V and 2 bases from J, the gap between germline ends came to 19 bases. This CDR3 is CASRRAGTNTYEQYF. CDR3 nucleotide sequence: TGTGCCAGCCGCCGGGCCGGGACAAATACCTACGAGCAGTACTTC.

The chain uses TRBV11-2 and TRBJ2-3; 8 nucleotides agree with TRBD1. V lost 1 base, J lost 2 bases, and 5 bases stayed unmatched. The V gene's germline CDR1 is SGHAT and CDR2 FQNNGV. The CDR3 spans 16 residues. This CDR3 reads CASSLVGQGDTDTQYF. The CDR3 nucleotides read TGTGCCAGCAGCTTAGTAGGACAGGGAGACACAGATACGCAGTATTTT.

This clone was seen a handful of times. This chain joins TRBV19 and TRBJ1-1; 9 bases fit TRBD1. The trim removed 6 bases at V and 5 bases at J, leaving 10 bases unmatched. CDR3 length: 15 residues. Germline V gene data show CDR1 as LNHDA and CDR2 as SQIVND (reference sequence). CDR3 protein: CASSPAGTGFTEAFF. The CDR3 coding sequence is TGTGCCAGTAGCCCCGCGGGGACAGGGTTTACTGAAGCTTTCTTT.

This clone was counted between two and nine times. The chain combines TRBV6-1 with TRBJ2-5, with a possible D match to TRBD2 (5 bases). Germline V gene sequence: CDR1 MNHNS, CDR2 SASEGT. With 2 bases removed from V and 5 bases from J, the gap between germline ends came to 9 bases. The CDR3 is made up of 13 amino acids. This chain's CDR3 is CASSEQRGETQYF. The CDR3 nucleotides are TGTGCCAGCAGTGAACAGCGCGGGGAGACCCAGTACTTC.

This clone was observed a few times. The chain is built from TRBV3-1 (or the pseudogene TRBV3-2) and TRBJ2-2, with a weak D call TRBD2 (5 bases). Germline lookup yields CDR1 LGHDT and CDR2 YNNKEL (reference sequence). The V end was cut by 1 base, the J end by 7 bases, with 7 bases between. This CDR3 has 13 residues. CDR3 residues: CASSQVRGGELFF. CDR3 coding DNA: TGTGCCAGCAGCCAAGTCCGGGGCGGGGAGCTGTTTTTT.